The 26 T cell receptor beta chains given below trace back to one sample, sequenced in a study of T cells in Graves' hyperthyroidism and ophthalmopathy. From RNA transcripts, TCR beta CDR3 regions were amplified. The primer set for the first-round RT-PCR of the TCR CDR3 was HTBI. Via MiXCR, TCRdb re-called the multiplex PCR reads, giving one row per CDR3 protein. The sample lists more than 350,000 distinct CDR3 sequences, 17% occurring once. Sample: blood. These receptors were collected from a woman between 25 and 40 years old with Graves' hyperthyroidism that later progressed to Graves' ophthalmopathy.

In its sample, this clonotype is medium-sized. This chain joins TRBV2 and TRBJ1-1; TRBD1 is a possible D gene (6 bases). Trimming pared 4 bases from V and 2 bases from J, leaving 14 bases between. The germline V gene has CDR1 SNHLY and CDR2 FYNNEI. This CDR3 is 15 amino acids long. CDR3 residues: CASSGGQAVNTEAFF. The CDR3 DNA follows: TGTGCCAGCAGTGGGGGGCAGGCGGTAAACACTGAAGCTTTCTTT.

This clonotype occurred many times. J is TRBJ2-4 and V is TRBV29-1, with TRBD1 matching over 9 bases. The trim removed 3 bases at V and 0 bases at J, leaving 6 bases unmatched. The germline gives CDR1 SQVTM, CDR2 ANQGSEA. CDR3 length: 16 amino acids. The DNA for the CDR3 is TGCAGCGTTGACATCGCGGGACAGGGAGCCAAAAACATTCAGTACTTC. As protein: CSVDIAGQGAKNIQYF.

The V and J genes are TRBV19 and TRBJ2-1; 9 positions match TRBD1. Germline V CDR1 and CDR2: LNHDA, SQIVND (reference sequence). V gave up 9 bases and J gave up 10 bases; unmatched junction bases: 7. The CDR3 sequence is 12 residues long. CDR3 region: CASHGTGWEQFF. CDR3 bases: TGTGCCAGCCACGGGACAGGGTGGGAGCAGTTCTTC.

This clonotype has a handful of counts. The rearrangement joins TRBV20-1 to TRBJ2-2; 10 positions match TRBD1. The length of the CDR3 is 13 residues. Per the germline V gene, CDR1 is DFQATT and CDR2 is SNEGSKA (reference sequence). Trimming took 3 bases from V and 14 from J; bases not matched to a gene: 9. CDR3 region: CSAREGTGDVLFF. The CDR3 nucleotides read TGCAGTGCTAGGGAGGGGACAGGGGACGTACTGTTTTTT.

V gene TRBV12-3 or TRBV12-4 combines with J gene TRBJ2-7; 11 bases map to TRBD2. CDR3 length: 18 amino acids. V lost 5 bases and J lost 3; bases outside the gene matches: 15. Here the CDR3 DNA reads TGTGCCAGCAGTCCACGCAGAGATAGCGGGGGGGCAATCTACGAGCAGTACTTC. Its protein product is CASSPRRDSGGAIYEQYF.

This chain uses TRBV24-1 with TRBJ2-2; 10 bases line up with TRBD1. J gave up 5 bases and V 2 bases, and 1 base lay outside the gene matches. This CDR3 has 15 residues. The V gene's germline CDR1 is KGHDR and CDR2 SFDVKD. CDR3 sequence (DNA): TGTGCCACCAGTGATTGGACAGGGGGGACCGGGGAGCTGTTTTTT. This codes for CATSDWTGGTGELFF.

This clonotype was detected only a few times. The CDR3 bases are TGCGCCAGCAGCTACGGGCCCGGGAGCAATCAGCCCCAGCATTTT. Translating it yields CASSYGPGSNQPQHF. This chain joins TRBV4-1 and TRBJ1-5; no reliable D call. Deletions cut 5 bases from V and 1 base from J, with 12 bases between. The CDR3 is 15 amino acids. Germline V CDR1 and CDR2: MGHRA, YSYEKL.

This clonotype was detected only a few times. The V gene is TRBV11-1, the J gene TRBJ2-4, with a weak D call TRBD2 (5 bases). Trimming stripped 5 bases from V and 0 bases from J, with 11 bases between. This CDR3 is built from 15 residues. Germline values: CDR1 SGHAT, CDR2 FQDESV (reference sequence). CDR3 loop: CASSLPGLAKNIQYF. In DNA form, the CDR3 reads TGTGCCAGCAGCCTACCGGGGTTAGCCAAAAACATTCAGTACTTC.

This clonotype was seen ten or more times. CDR3 nucleotides: TGTGCCACCGCACCGCGGGGCGCTGGCCGGACAGATACGCAGTATTTT. Its protein product is CATAPRGAGRTDTQYF. This chain connects TRBV18 to TRBJ2-3; TRBD2 is a possible D gene (6 bases). CDR3 size: 16 residues. Trimming took off 10 bases at V and 3 bases at J, with 23 bases between the two ends. The germline V gene has CDR1 KGHSH and CDR2 LQKENI.

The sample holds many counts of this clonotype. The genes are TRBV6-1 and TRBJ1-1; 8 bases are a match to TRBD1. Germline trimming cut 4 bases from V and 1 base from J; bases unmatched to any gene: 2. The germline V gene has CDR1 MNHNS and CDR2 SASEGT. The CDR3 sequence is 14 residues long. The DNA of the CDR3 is TGTGCCAGCAGTGGAACAGGGGGGAACACTGAAGCTTTCTTT. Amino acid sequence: CASSGTGGNTEAFF.

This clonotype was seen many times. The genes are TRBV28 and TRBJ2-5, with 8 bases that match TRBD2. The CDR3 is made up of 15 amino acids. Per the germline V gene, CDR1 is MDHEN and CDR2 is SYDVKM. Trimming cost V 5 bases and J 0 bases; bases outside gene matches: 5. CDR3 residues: CASSLSGGYQETQYF. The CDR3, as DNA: TGTGCCAGCAGTCTCTCGGGGGGGTACCAAGAGACCCAGTACTTC.

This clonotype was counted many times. CDR3 in DNA: TGTGCCAGCAGTTCGACAGGGTGGCTAGCGGGAGGGCCGAAGACCCAGTACTTC. It yields the protein CASSSTGWLAGGPKTQYF. The V gene is TRBV28, the J gene TRBJ2-5; 12 bases agree with TRBD2. Per the germline V gene, CDR1 is MDHEN and CDR2 is SYDVKM. Germline trimming cut 4 bases from V and 6 bases from J; bases unmatched to any gene: 15. The length of the CDR3 is 18 residues. Based on the CDR3 plus reference TRBV28 and TRBJ2-5, the full variable domain is DVKVTQSSRYLVKRTGEKVFLECVQDMDHENMFWYRQDPGLGLRLIYFSYDVKMKEKGDIPEGYSVSREKKERFSLILESASTNQTSMYLCASSSTGWLAGGPKTQYFGPGTRLLVL.

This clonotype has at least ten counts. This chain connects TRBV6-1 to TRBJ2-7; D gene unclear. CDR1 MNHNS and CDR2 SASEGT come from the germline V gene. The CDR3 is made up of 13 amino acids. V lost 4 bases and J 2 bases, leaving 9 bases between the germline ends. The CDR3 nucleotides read TGTGCCAGCAGTGCCTTTGGGGCCTACGAGCAGTACTTC. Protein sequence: CASSAFGAYEQYF.

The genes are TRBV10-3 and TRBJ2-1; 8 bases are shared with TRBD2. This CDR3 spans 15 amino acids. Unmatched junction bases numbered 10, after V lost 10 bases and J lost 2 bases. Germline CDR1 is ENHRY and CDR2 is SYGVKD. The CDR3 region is CATARGGQAYNEQFF. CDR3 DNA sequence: TGTGCCACCGCCCGGGGGGGGCAAGCCTACAATGAGCAGTTCTTC.

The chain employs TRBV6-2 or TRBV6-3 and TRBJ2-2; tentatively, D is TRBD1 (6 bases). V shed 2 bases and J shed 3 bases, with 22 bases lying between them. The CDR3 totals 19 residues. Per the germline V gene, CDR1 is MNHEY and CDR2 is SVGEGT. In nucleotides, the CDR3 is TGTGCCAGCAGTTACACACGTGATCGACAGGCGATTTACACCGGGGAGCTGTTTTTT. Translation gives CASSYTRDRQAIYTGELFF.

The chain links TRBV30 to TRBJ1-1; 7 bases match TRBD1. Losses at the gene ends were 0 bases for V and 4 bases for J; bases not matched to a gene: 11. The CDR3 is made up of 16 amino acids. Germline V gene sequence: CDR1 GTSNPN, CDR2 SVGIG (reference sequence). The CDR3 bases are TGTGCCTGGAGTGTACGACGCAGGGGGTTAGGCACTGAAGCTTTCTTT. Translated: CAWSVRRRGLGTEAFF.

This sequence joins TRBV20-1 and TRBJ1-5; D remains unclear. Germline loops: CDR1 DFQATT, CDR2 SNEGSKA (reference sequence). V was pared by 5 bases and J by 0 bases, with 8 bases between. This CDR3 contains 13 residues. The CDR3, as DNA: TGCAGTGCTTCCGATTATAGCAATCAGCCCCAGCATTTT. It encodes CSASDYSNQPQHF.

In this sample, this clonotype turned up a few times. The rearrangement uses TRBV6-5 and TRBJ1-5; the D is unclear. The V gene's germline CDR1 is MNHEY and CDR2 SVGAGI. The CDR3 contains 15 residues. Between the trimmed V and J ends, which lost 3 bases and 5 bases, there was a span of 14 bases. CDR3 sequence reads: CASSYLHGRDQPQHF. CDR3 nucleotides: TGTGCCAGCAGTTATCTGCACGGGAGGGATCAGCCCCAGCATTTT.

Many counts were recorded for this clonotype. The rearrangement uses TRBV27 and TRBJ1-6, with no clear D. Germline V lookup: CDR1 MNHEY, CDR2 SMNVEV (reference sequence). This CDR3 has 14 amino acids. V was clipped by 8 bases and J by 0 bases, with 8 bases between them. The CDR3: CASRYLSYNSPLHF. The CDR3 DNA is TGTGCCAGCCGATACCTCTCCTATAATTCACCCCTCCACTTT.

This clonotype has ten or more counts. The CDR3 region has the DNA TGTGCCAGCAGTTGGATTTATCCGATTGGCACTGAAGCTTTCTTT. Amino acids: CASSWIYPIGTEAFF. V is TRBV6-1 and J is TRBJ1-1; D is unclear. Germline V CDR1 and CDR2: MNHNS, SASEGT. V gave up 5 bases and J gave up 4 bases, with 17 bases separating them. There are 15 residues in the CDR3.

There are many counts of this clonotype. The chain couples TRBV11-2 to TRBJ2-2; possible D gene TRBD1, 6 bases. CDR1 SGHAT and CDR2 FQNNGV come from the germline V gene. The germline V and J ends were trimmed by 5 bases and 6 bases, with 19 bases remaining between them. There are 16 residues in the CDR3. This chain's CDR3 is CASSPRPNEGAGELFF. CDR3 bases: TGTGCCAGCAGCCCCAGGCCCAACGAGGGGGCCGGGGAGCTGTTTTTT.

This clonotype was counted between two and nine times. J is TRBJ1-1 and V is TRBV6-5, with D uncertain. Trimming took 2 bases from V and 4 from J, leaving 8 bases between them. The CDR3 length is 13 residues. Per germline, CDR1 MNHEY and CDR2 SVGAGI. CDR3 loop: CASSYREITEAFF. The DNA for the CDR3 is TGTGCCAGCAGTTACAGGGAGATCACTGAAGCTTTCTTT.

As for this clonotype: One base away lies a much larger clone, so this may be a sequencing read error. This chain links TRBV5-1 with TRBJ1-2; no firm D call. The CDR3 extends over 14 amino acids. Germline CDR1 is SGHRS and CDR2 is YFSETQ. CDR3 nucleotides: TGTGCCAGCAGCTTGCTGGCGGATGACTATGGCTACACCTTC. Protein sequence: CASSLLADDYGYTF.

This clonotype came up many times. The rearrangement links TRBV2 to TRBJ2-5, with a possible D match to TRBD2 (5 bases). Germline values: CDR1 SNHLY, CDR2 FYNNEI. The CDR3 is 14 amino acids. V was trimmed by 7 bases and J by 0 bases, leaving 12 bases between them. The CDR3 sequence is CASTRSGYQETQYF. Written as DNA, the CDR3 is TGTGCCAGCACCCGATCGGGGTACCAAGAGACCCAGTACTTC.

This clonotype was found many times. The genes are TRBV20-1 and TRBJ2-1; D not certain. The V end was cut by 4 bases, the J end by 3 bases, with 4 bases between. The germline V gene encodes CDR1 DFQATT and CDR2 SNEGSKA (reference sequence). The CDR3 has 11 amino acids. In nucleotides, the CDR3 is TGCAGTGCTACGGACTACAATGAGCAGTTCTTC. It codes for CSATDYNEQFF.

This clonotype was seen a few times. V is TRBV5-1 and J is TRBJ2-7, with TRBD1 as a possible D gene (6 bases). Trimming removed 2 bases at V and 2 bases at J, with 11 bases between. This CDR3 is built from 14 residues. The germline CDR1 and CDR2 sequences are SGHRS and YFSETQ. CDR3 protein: CASSFVDSTYEQYF. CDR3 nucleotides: TGCGCCAGCAGCTTCGTGGACAGTACCTACGAGCAGTACTTC.